The next 22 T cell receptor beta chains were all read from a single sample in a study of T cell clonality in common variable immunodeficiency (dated by TCRdb to the mid-2010s). The full study reports these points: Fewer deletions and N-nucleotide insertions were reportedly observed in CVID TCRbeta sequences, and highly modified clones with 13 or more V deletions were reportedly absent from CVID TCRbeta sequences.

These receptors are not linked to any known antigen. Libraries were prepared through the immunoSEQ multiplex PCR assay. TCRdb stores this immuneACCESS table with in-frame sequences only. Part of the clones is absent; in the studies checked, under half of the shortfall reflects unresolved V genes, and no reason is known for the rest. For this sample, tens of thousands of clones are listed, none of them singletons. Clones ranked in the top ten supply approximately 5.5% of the sample. The sample consisted of peripheral blood mononuclear cells. Receptors originate from a human donor with common variable immunodeficiency.

This clone was recorded a few times. Read data end 3 residues before the CDR3 end; the end is taken from the germline J gene. This chain uses TRBV5-1 with TRBJ1-3; D is perhaps TRBD1 (6 bases). CDR1 SGHRS and CDR2 YFSETQ come from the germline V gene. The CDR3 length is 14 residues. V was clipped by 4 bases and J by 4 bases, with 12 bases between them. The CDR3: CASSPRTDGNTIYF. CDR3 DNA (partial): TGCGCCAGCAGCCCCCGGACAGACGGAAACACC.

This clone showed up many times. The sequence runs out 3 residues before the end of the CDR3; the remainder is reconstructed from the germline J gene. The chain joins TRBV11-3 to TRBJ2-1; 11 bases line up with TRBD2. CDR1 is SGHNT, CDR2 YENEEA, per germline. V gave up 6 bases and J gave up 7 bases; unmatched junction bases: 8. This CDR3 contains 15 residues. CDR3 in amino acids: CASSYTSGSLNEQFF. The sequenced CDR3 bases are TGTGCCAGCAGTTACACTAGCGGGAGTCTAAATGAG.

This clone was seen more than once but under ten times. Coverage ceases 3 residues before the CDR3 finishes, and the germline J gene fills in the end. The J gene is TRBJ2-3, the V gene TRBV7-2; the D gene is possibly TRBD1 (5 bases). Germline-derived CDR1 and CDR2 are SGHTA and FQGNSA. This CDR3 has 15 residues. V was pared by 7 bases and J by 2 bases, with 16 bases between. The CDR3 bases that were read are TGTGCCAGCACCAAAAACAGGTTTCTCACAGATACG. This codes for CASTKNRFLTDT. The CDR3 in full is CASTKNRFLTDTQYF. The whole variable domain, filled in from reference TRBV7-2 and TRBJ2-3, reads GAGVSQSPSNKVTEKGKDVELRCDPISGHTALYWYRQSLGQGLEFLIYFQGNSAPDKSGLPSDRFSAERTGGSVSTLTIQRTQQEDSAVYLCASTKNRFLTDTQYFGPGTRLTVL.

This clone was counted many times. This specimen includes other DNA sequences encoding the same CDR3. CDR3 region: CASSWGQGSYNEQFF. The CDR3 DNA, read in part, is TGTGCCAGCAGTTGGGGACAGGGTTCCTACAATGAG. The chain couples TRBV6-2 or TRBV6-3 to TRBJ2-1; 9 nucleotides match TRBD1. The sequenced fragment ends 3 residues before the CDR3 boundary, so the rest is inferred from the germline J gene. The CDR3 has 15 amino acids. Germline CDR1 reads MNHEY; CDR2 reads SVGEGT. The junction had 2 bases not matched to a gene; V was cut back by 4 bases and J by 1 base.

The table lists this clone with many counts. The DNA ends 3 residues before the CDR3 does, and the rest of the CDR3 is filled in from the germline J gene. The chain employs TRBV4-1 and TRBJ2-7; 15 bases are shared with TRBD2. Germline V gene sequence: CDR1 MGHRA, CDR2 YSYEKL. J gave up 5 bases and V 4 bases, and 9 bases lay outside the gene matches. There are 17 residues in the CDR3. This chain's CDR3 is CASSRGLAGGPSHEQYF. The CDR3 bases that were read are TGCGCCAGCAGCCGAGGACTAGCGGGAGGGCCATCCCACGAG.

This clone was counted only a few times. The observed sequence ends 3 residues before the CDR3 terminus, with the missing tail filled in from the germline J gene. Different DNA sequences within this sample yield the same CDR3. J is TRBJ1-1 and V is TRBV7-9; D unresolved. The CDR3 has 12 amino acids. Germline-derived CDR1 and CDR2 are SEHNR and FQNEAQ (reference sequence). The germline V and J ends were trimmed by 3 bases and 2 bases, with 4 bases remaining between them. CDR3 DNA (partial): TGTGCCAGCAGCTTCTCCAACACTGAA. Protein: CASSFSNTE. The CDR3 as a whole reads CASSFSNTEAFF.

This clone was detected ten times or more. The read stops 3 residues short of the end of the CDR3; the missing end is completed from the germline J gene. The chain has TRBV5-1 and TRBJ2-7; D may be TRBD2 (5 bases). The CDR3 has 16 residues. The ends were cut back, 2 bases at V and 6 bases at J, with 21 bases in the middle. Germline CDR1 and CDR2: SGHRS and YFSETQ. CDR3 DNA, as far as it was read: TGCGCCAGCAGCTTTTCAGCGGAGAGGAGTAGAAGCGAG. It encodes CASSFSAERSRSE. The whole CDR3 protein reads CASSFSAERSRSEQYF.

In its sample, this clone was seen many times. Coverage ceases 3 residues before the CDR3 finishes, and the germline J gene fills in the end. The gene calls are TRBV19 and TRBJ1-1; TRBD1 matches at 8 bases. V gave up 5 bases and J gave up 5 bases; unmatched junction bases: 10. The CDR3 runs to 15 residues. Germline V CDR1 and CDR2: LNHDA, SQIVND (reference sequence). CDR3 protein: CASSFTRGRGTEAFF. The CDR3 DNA, read in part, is TGTGCCAGTAGTTTTACCAGGGGGCGTGGGACTGAA.

This clone was detected a few times. The read terminates 3 residues ahead of where the CDR3 ends, so the germline J gene completes it. The chain employs TRBV7-2 and TRBJ2-2; D call uncertain. Germline CDR1 and CDR2: SGHTA and FQGNSA. This CDR3 is 14 amino acids long. Deletions cut 5 bases from V and 2 bases from J, with 9 bases between. The CDR3 bases that were read are TGTGCCAGCAGCCACCGCGGCAACACCGGGGAG. Amino acid sequence: CASSHRGNTGE. The CDR3, in full, reads CASSHRGNTGELFF.

This clone turned up a few times. The read terminates 3 residues before the CDR3 end, so the remaining end is supplied by the germline J gene. The V gene is TRBV7-2, the J gene TRBJ2-7; TRBD2 aligns across 9 bases. The CDR3 consists of 13 residues. V shed 5 bases, J shed 6 bases, and the junction held 5 bases outside the gene matches. Germline assignment: CDR1 SGHTA and CDR2 FQGNSA. CDR3 DNA, as far as it was read: TGTGCCAGCAGCCCTAGCGGGGTCGGCGAG. This codes for CASSPSGVGE. The CDR3 as a whole reads CASSPSGVGEQYF.

At least ten counts were recorded for this clone. With the read ending 3 residues before the CDR3 end, the germline J gene is used to fill in that end. V is TRBV5-1 and J is TRBJ2-1; 11 nucleotides match TRBD2. Losses at the gene ends were 7 bases for V and 0 bases for J; bases not matched to a gene: 3. The CDR3 contains 15 residues. Germline V gene lookup returns CDR1 SGHRS and CDR2 YFSETQ. The CDR3 loop is CASETSGTSYNEQFF. CDR3 bases read: TGCGCCAGCGAGACTAGCGGGACCTCCTACAATGAG.

A word on this clone: The read ends 3 residues before the CDR3 terminus; that terminus is restored from the germline J gene. The chain combines TRBV7-9 with TRBJ1-2; TRBD1 matches at 8 bases. The length of the CDR3 is 15 residues. Germline CDR1 reads SEHNR; CDR2 reads FQNEAQ (reference sequence). With 3 bases clipped from V and 6 bases from J, the junction kept 9 bases outside the gene matches. CDR3 sequence reads: CASSFRDRIFDGYTF. The covered CDR3 bases are TGTGCCAGCAGCTTCCGGGACAGGATTTTCGATGGC.

This clone was detected many times. The CDR3 goes on 3 residues after the read ends, and that part is filled in from the germline J gene. The chain has TRBV20-1 and TRBJ2-7; 9 nucleotides align to TRBD1. Germline CDR1 is DFQATT and CDR2 is SNEGSKA (reference sequence). V shed 7 bases, J shed 5 bases, and the junction held 9 bases outside the gene matches. The CDR3 has 13 residues. CDR3 DNA, as far as it was read: TGCAGTGTCGGGGGACAGGGTGGAGACGAG. It encodes CSVGGQGGDE. The whole CDR3 sequence is CSVGGQGGDEQYF.

For this clone: The read gets to within 3 residues of the CDR3 end, and the germline J gene fills in the rest. The gene calls are TRBV7-2 and TRBJ2-7, with D perhaps matching TRBD1 (6 bases). V gave up 5 bases and J gave up 0 bases, with 14 bases separating them. The CDR3 has 15 residues. Germline V gene data show CDR1 as SGHTA and CDR2 as FQGNSA. CDR3: CASSTYRDNSYEQYF. The covered CDR3 bases are TGTGCCAGCAGCACTTACCGGGACAACTCCTACGAG.

With regard to this clone: With the read ending 3 residues before the CDR3 end, the germline J gene is used to fill in that end. The chain couples TRBV19 to TRBJ2-2; D not resolved. CDR3 length: 13 amino acids. The germline CDR1 and CDR2 sequences are LNHDA and SQIVND (reference sequence). V lost 11 bases and J 7 bases, leaving 17 bases between the germline ends. The CDR3 sequence: CALRSISGGELFF. Partial CDR3 DNA: TGTGCCCTCAGGTCGATCTCCGGCGGGGAG.

This clone was found many times. The sequenced fragment ends 3 residues before the CDR3 boundary, so the rest is inferred from the germline J gene. This chain uses TRBV5-8 with TRBJ2-7; a possible D gene is TRBD1 (5 bases). Germline V lookup: CDR1 SGHTS, CDR2 YDEGEE. Trimming removed 6 bases from V and 2 bases from J, with 12 bases in between. This CDR3 has 13 residues. The CDR3 loop is CASNLRGTYEQYF. The sequenced CDR3 bases are TGTGCCAGCAACCTAAGGGGAACCTACGAG.

This clone was counted many times. The CDR3 region is CSANAGTGGNYQPQHF. The DNA read from the CDR3 is TGCAGTGCTAACGCCGGGACAGGGGGTAATTATCAGCCC. This chain connects TRBV20-1 to TRBJ1-5; 11 nucleotides match TRBD1. The CDR3 end lies 3 residues beyond the end of the read and is filled in from the germline J gene. Trimming took 4 bases from V and 5 from J; bases not matched to a gene: 10. Looked up from germline, CDR1 is DFQATT and CDR2 is SNEGSKA (reference sequence). The CDR3 is made up of 16 amino acids.

This clone has more than one count but fewer than ten. The CDR3 end is not reached by the read, which stops 3 residues before it; the germline J gene fills it in. This sequence joins TRBV11-2 and TRBJ1-1; D call uncertain. Per the germline V gene, CDR1 is SGHAT and CDR2 is FQNNGV. The CDR3 totals 13 residues. Trimming stripped 5 bases from V and 5 bases from J, with 12 bases between. CDR3 sequence reads: CASSLNVGTEAFF. CDR3 DNA (partial): TGTGCCAGCAGCCTAAACGTAGGGACTGAA.

Of note for this clone: The read ends 3 residues early relative to the CDR3; the germline J gene fills the gap. The chain combines TRBV19 with TRBJ2-3; 10 bases line up with TRBD2. The CDR3 is 17 residues long. Germline CDR1 LNHDA, CDR2 SQIVND (reference sequence). The ends lost 3 bases at V and 2 bases at J; junction bases unmatched: 8. CDR3: CASSIIELAGITDTQYF. The sequenced part of the CDR3 DNA is TGTGCCAGTAGTATTATTGAACTAGCGGGGATCACAGATACG.

This clone came up many times. The read gets to within 3 residues of the CDR3 end, and the germline J gene fills in the rest. The chain joins TRBV28 to TRBJ1-3; TRBD1 might be the D (6 bases). This CDR3 is 15 amino acids long. Germline values: CDR1 MDHEN, CDR2 SYDVKM. V lost 6 bases, J lost 4 bases, and 16 bases lay in between. The CDR3: CASRKGTFAGNTIYF. The covered CDR3 bases are TGTGCCAGCAGAAAAGGGACATTTGCAGGAAACACC. Together with reference TRBV28 and TRBJ1-3, the CDR3 gives the full variable domain: DVKVTQSSRYLVKRTGEKVFLECVQDMDHENMFWYRQDPGLGLRLIYFSYDVKMKEKGDIPEGYSVSREKKERFSLILESASTNQTSMYLCASRKGTFAGNTIYFGEGSWLTVV.

This clone was seen at least ten times. The part of the CDR3 DNA that was read is TGTGCCAGCAGTCGGGACAGGGGA. As protein: CASSRDRG. The full CDR3 protein reads CASSRDRGAFF. The rearrangement joins TRBV2 to TRBJ1-1; 10 bases agree with TRBD1. The read halts 3 residues ahead of the CDR3 end, with the missing end drawn from the germline J gene. The CDR3 length is 11 residues. In germline, CDR1 is SNHLY, CDR2 FYNNEI.

This clone was counted between two and nine times. The read ends 3 residues early relative to the CDR3; the germline J gene fills the gap. J is TRBJ1-1 and V is TRBV6-2 or TRBV6-3, with D possibly being TRBD1 (6 bases). From germline, CDR1 is MNHEY and CDR2 SVGEGT. The CDR3 is made up of 17 amino acids. V was pared by 0 bases and J by 1 base, with 15 bases between. The DNA read from the CDR3 is TGTGCCAGCAGTTACTCGATACCGGGCAGGGGGAACACTGAA. This translates into CASSYSIPGRGNTE. The CDR3 reads in full as CASSYSIPGRGNTEAFF.